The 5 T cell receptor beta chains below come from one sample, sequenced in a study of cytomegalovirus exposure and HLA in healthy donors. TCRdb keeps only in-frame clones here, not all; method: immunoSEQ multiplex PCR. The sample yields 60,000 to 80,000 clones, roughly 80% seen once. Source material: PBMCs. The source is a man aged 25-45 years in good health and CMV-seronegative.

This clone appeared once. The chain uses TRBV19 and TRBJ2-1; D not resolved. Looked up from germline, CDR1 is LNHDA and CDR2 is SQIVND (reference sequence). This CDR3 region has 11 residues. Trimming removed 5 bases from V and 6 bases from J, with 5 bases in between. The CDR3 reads CASSGLNEQFF. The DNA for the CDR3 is TGTGCCAGTAGTGGGCTCAATGAGCAGTTCTTC.

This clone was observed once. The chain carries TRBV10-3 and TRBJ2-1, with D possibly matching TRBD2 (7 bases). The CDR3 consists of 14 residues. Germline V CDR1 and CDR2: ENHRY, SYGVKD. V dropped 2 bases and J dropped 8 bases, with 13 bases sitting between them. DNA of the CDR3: TGTGCCATCAGTGAGCGTGGGGGGGGCGATGAGCAGTTCTTC. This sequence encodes CAISERGGGDEQFF.

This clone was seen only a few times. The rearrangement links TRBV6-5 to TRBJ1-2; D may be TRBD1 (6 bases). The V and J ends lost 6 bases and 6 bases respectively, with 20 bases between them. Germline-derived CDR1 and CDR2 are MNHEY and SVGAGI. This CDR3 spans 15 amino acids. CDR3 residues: CASSQSGDKYHGYTF. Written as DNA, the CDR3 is TGTGCCAGCAGCCAAAGTGGGGACAAGTATCATGGCTACACCTTC.

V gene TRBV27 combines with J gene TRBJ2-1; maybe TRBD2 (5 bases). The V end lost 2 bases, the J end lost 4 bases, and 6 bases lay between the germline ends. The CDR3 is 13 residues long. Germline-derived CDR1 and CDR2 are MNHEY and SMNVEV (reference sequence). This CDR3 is CASSLDYYNEQFF. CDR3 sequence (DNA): TGTGCCAGCAGTTTAGACTATTACAATGAGCAGTTCTTC.

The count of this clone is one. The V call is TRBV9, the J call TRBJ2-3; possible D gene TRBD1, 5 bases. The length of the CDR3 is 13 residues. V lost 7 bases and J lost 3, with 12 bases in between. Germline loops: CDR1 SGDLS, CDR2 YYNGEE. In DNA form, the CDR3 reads TGTGCCAGCGGCAGGGCGCATACAGATACGCAGTATTTT. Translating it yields CASGRAHTDTQYF.